The 22 T cell receptor beta chains below all came from one sample that was sequenced in a study of Graves' ophthalmopathy and Graves' hyperthyroidism. The sequenced template was RNA, covering the TCR beta CDR3 region. HTBI-primed RT-PCR formed the first round, and a multiplex PCR formed the second. TCRdb analysed the multiplex PCR reads with MiXCR anew, one entry per CDR3 protein. The data show about 380,000 distinct CDR3 sequences, with over 15% seen just once and roughly 7% held by the top ten. Sequenced: peripheral blood. These receptors originate from a woman aged 18-35 years with stable Graves' hyperthyroidism.

The chain carries TRBV4-1 and TRBJ1-6; D might be TRBD1 (6 bases). The CDR3 totals 16 residues. Trimming removed 1 base from V and 7 bases from J, with 14 bases in between. The germline CDR1 and CDR2 sequences are MGHRA and YSYEKL. Written as DNA, the CDR3 is TGCGCCAGCAGCCAAGTCCCAACAGGGAACAATTCACCCCTCCACTTT. This translates into CASSQVPTGNNSPLHF.

This clonotype has ten or more counts. J is TRBJ2-5 and V is TRBV20-1; the match to TRBD2 covers 8 bases. V lost 0 bases, J lost 4 bases, and 13 bases stayed unmatched. This CDR3 is built from 17 residues. The V gene's germline CDR1 is DFQATT and CDR2 SNEGSKA (reference sequence). The CDR3 nucleotides read TGCAGTGCTAGAGAGTGGGGGAGGCAGCGGGGGCCAGAGACCCAGTACTTC. Translating gives CSAREWGRQRGPETQYF.

The chain couples TRBV9 to TRBJ2-2; the D is unclear. The CDR3 runs to 13 residues. The germline V gene encodes CDR1 SGDLS and CDR2 YYNGEE. V was trimmed by 0 bases and J by 7 bases, leaving 7 bases between them. The CDR3 region has the DNA TGTGCCAGCAGCGTAGGAGGTTACGGGGAGCTGTTTTTT. Protein sequence: CASSVGGYGELFF.

This clonotype has ten or more counts. The V gene is TRBV18, the J gene TRBJ1-1, with TRBD1 matching 7 bases. CDR3 length: 15 residues. V trimming: 5 bases; J trimming: 1 base; junction bases outside the gene matches: 7. CDR1 and CDR2 from the germline V gene are KGHSH and LQKENI. The CDR3 loop reads CASSSGTVTNTEAFF. For the CDR3, the DNA is TGTGCCAGCTCATCAGGGACAGTGACGAACACTGAAGCTTTCTTT.

The chain is built from TRBV12-3 or TRBV12-4 and TRBJ1-1; 7 bases align to TRBD1. This CDR3 is 15 amino acids long. Unmatched junction bases numbered 8, after V lost 2 bases and J lost 5 bases. CDR3 in amino acids: CASSLRPGGRTEAFF. CDR3 coding DNA: TGTGCCAGCAGTTTAAGGCCAGGGGGTCGGACTGAAGCTTTCTTT.

The table lists this clonotype with a few counts. This chain links TRBV10-3 with TRBJ1-6; D gene ambiguous. The CDR3 extends over 13 amino acids. CDR1 ENHRY and CDR2 SYGVKD come from the germline V gene. The germline V and J ends were trimmed by 2 bases and 6 bases, with 5 bases remaining between them. The DNA for the CDR3 is TGTGCCATCAGTGAGGATGGTAATTCACCCCTCCACTTT. This translates into CAISEDGNSPLHF.

The table lists this clonotype with many counts. This chain joins TRBV11-2 and TRBJ2-3; 9 positions match TRBD1. The V gene end was trimmed by 3 bases and the J gene end by 0 bases; junction bases not matched to a gene: 1. CDR3 length: 15 residues. The germline V gene has CDR1 SGHAT and CDR2 FQNNGV. Here the CDR3 DNA reads TGTGCCAGCAGCTTGGACAGGGGTAGCACAGATACGCAGTATTTT. It codes for CASSLDRGSTDTQYF.

The sample holds many counts of this clonotype. The rearrangement links TRBV5-5 to TRBJ1-3, with unresolved D. Germline V gives CDR1 SGHKS, CDR2 YYEKEE (reference sequence). Trimming shortened V by 0 bases and J by 0 bases, and 10 bases separated the two germline ends. The CDR3 contains 16 residues. CDR3 protein: CASSLGGESSGNTIYF. DNA for the CDR3: TGTGCCAGCAGCTTGGGCGGGGAGTCCTCTGGAAACACCATATATTTT.

The rearrangement links TRBV5-1 to TRBJ1-1; TRBD1 aligns across 7 bases. The CDR3 runs to 14 residues. J was trimmed by 1 base and V by 5 bases; bases with no gene match: 5. In germline, CDR1 is SGHRS, CDR2 YFSETQ. CDR3 nucleotide sequence: TGCGCCAGCAGGTGGGACAGTCCGAACACTGAAGCTTTCTTT. This encodes CASRWDSPNTEAFF. The variable domain in full, completed from reference TRBV5-1 and TRBJ1-1, reads KAGVTQTPRYLIKTRGQQVTLSCSPISGHRSVSWYQQTPGQGLQFLFEYFSETQRNKGNFPGRFSGRQFSNSRSEMNVSTLELGDSALYLCASRWDSPNTEAFFGQGTRLTVV.

The chain couples TRBV7-3 to TRBJ2-2; 8 bases are shared with TRBD1. V lost 4 bases, J lost 4 bases, and 11 bases stayed unmatched. The CDR3 has 17 amino acids. Germline lookup yields CDR1 SGHTA and CDR2 FQGTGA. The CDR3 here is CASSSRVQGAFTGELFF. CDR3 nucleotide sequence: TGTGCCAGCAGCTCAAGGGTCCAGGGGGCCTTCACCGGGGAGCTGTTTTTT.

V and J are TRBV6-5 and TRBJ1-5; a possible D gene is TRBD1 (6 bases). The CDR3 runs to 15 residues. Germline V gene data show CDR1 as MNHEY and CDR2 as SVGAGI. The germline V and J ends were trimmed by 4 bases and 3 bases, with 13 bases remaining between them. The CDR3: CASSSPRQVNQPQHF. CDR3 nucleotide sequence: TGTGCCAGCAGTTCCCCCCGACAGGTCAATCAGCCCCAGCATTTT.

The chain employs TRBV3-1 and TRBJ2-2, with TRBD2 matching 13 bases. The V gene's germline CDR1 is LGHDT and CDR2 YNNKEL (reference sequence). V shed 5 bases and J 3 bases; nucleotides not matched to a gene: 3. The CDR3 length is 16 residues. The CDR3 loop reads CASSSGLAGYTGELFF. The CDR3 DNA follows: TGTGCCAGCAGCTCGGGACTAGCGGGGTACACCGGGGAGCTGTTTTTT.

This clonotype has ten or more counts. V and J are TRBV9 and TRBJ1-6; D call uncertain. The V and J ends lost 0 bases and 5 bases respectively, with 15 bases between them. Per germline, CDR1 SGDLS and CDR2 YYNGEE. This CDR3 is 17 amino acids long. The CDR3 sequence: CASSVEVRPGNNSPLHF. The CDR3 DNA is TGTGCCAGCAGCGTAGAGGTCAGGCCGGGGAATAATTCACCCCTCCACTTT. Full variable domain (outside the CDR3, taken from reference TRBV9 and TRBJ1-6): DSGVTQTPKHLITATGQRVTLRCSPRSGDLSVYWYQQSLDQGLQFLIQYYNGEERAKGNILERFSAQQFPDLHSELNLSSLELGDSALYFCASSVEVRPGNNSPLHFGNGTRLTVT.

This clonotype was counted ten times or more. This chain uses TRBV27 with TRBJ1-2, with TRBD1 matching 8 bases. The V gene's germline CDR1 is MNHEY and CDR2 SMNVEV (reference sequence). Unmatched junction bases numbered 7, after V lost 5 bases and J lost 8 bases. This CDR3 spans 13 amino acids. The CDR3 loop reads CASSGQGASGYTF. DNA for the CDR3: TGTGCCAGCAGTGGCCAGGGGGCGTCCGGCTACACCTTC.

CDR3 sequence: CASSDIPGNTIYF. DNA of the CDR3: TGTGCCAGTTCAGATATTCCTGGAAACACCATATATTTT. This chain uses TRBV19 with TRBJ1-3; D is unresolved. V shed 8 bases and J shed 2 bases, with 10 bases lying between them. Germline lookup yields CDR1 LNHDA and CDR2 SQIVND (reference sequence). The CDR3 is 13 residues long. The entire variable domain, with the rest obtained from reference TRBV19 and TRBJ1-3, is as follows: DGGITQSPKYLFRKEGQNVTLSCEQNLNHDAMYWYRQDPGQGLRLIYYSQIVNDFQKGDIAEGYSVSREKKESFPLTVTSAQKNPTAFYLCASSDIPGNTIYFGEGSWLTVV.

This clonotype occurred many times. V gene TRBV12-3 or TRBV12-4 combines with J gene TRBJ1-1, with D possibly being TRBD1 (5 bases). Trimming pared 6 bases from V and 4 bases from J, leaving 12 bases between. The CDR3 is 13 amino acids. The CDR3 sequence: CASSQDQGTEAFF. In nucleotides, the CDR3 is TGTGCCAGCAGCCAAGACCAGGGCACTGAAGCTTTCTTT.

This clonotype was picked up many times. The V call is TRBV7-9, the J call TRBJ1-2; D unresolved. Trimming removed 0 bases at V and 8 bases at J, with 13 bases between. The CDR3 has 14 residues. Per the germline V gene, CDR1 is SEHNR and CDR2 is FQNEAQ (reference sequence). The CDR3 DNA is TGTGCCAGCAGCTTAGCGGGGAGGGAGGAAGGCTACACCTTC. Translation: CASSLAGREEGYTF.

The table lists this clonotype with many counts. The rearrangement joins TRBV7-2 to TRBJ1-1, with D uncertain. V lost 1 base to trimming and J lost 7 bases, with 13 bases between them. Germline CDR1 is SGHTA and CDR2 is FQGNSA. The CDR3 totals 14 residues. The CDR3 nucleotides are TGTGCCAGCAGCTTAGTTCACCAGGTGTATGAAGCTTTCTTT. This sequence encodes CASSLVHQVYEAFF.

This clonotype was seen a few times. A read error may explain this, as a much larger clone is one base away. The J gene is TRBJ2-2, the V gene TRBV6-2 or TRBV6-3; 12 bases map to TRBD2. The CDR3 is 14 amino acids. From germline, CDR1 is MNHEY and CDR2 SVGEGT. The chain's CDR3 is CATSTSGGRGELCF. CDR3 nucleotides: TGTGCCACCTCGACTAGCGGGGGACGCGGGGAGCTGTGTTTT.

In this sample, this clonotype turned up a few times. This may arise from a read error, as a much more abundant clone is one base away. The chain couples TRBV20-1 to TRBJ1-6, with unresolved D. Germline values: CDR1 DFQATT, CDR2 SNEGSKA (reference sequence). This CDR3 has 15 amino acids. CDR3 bases: TGCAGTGCTAGAGATTATTGGCGGGATAATTCACCCATCCACTTT. Translated, it gives CSARDYWRDNSPIHF.

This clonotype was recorded many times. The chain has TRBV12-3 or TRBV12-4 and TRBJ1-2; 9 bases line up with TRBD1. This CDR3 is 16 amino acids long. The J segment lost 7 bases and the V segment lost 6 bases, leaving 15 bases of the junction unmatched. The CDR3 loop is CASSQRNTGGAFGYTF. The CDR3 nucleotides read TGTGCCAGCAGCCAAAGAAACACAGGGGGCGCGTTTGGCTACACCTTC.

This clonotype has at least ten counts. This chain connects TRBV6-5 to TRBJ1-2; 7 bases match TRBD1. V was pared by 5 bases and J by 0 bases, with 0 bases of the junction left unmatched. Germline loops: CDR1 MNHEY, CDR2 SVGAGI. This CDR3 is built from 13 residues. For the CDR3, the DNA is TGTGCCAGCAGTAGGGGGCCTAACTATGGCTACACCTTC. Translated, it gives CASSRGPNYGYTF.